This record looks at one T cell receptor beta chain sequence and its context. Profiling relied on immunoSEQ multiplex PCR, and the TCRdb table lists in-frame clones only, not all of them. The data contain about 200,000 clones, more than 75% of them singletons. The data originate from a study of blood T cell repertoires in COVID-19. The specimen was peripheral blood. The sequence was collected from an elderly man with acute or convalescent COVID-19.

The DNA of the CDR3 is TGTGCCAGCAGCTTAGATAGGCTAGCGGGAGATACGCAGTATTTT. Amino acids: CASSLDRLAGDTQYF. The chain carries TRBV7-9 and TRBJ2-3; 8 bases align to TRBD2. Trimming took 1 base from V and 5 from J; bases not matched to a gene: 5. Germline loops: CDR1 SEHNR, CDR2 FQNEAQ (reference sequence). The CDR3 covers 15 residues.